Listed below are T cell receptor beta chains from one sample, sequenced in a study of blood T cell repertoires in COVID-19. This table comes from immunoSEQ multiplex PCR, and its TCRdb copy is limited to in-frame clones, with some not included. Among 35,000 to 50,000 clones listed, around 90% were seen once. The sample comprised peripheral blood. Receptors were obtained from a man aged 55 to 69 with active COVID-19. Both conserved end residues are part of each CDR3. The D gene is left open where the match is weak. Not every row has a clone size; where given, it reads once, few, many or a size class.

cdr3_aa: CASSTATGRTDTQYF
cdr3_nt: TGCGCCAGCAGCACCGCGACAGGGAGGACAGATACGCAGTATTTT
d_call: -
j_call: TRBJ2-3
v_call: TRBV5-1
clone_size: -
cdr3_length: 15

cdr3_aa: CASSIGGRGGPQHF
cdr3_nt: TGTGCCAGTAGTATAGGAGGACGAGGAGGGCCCCAGCATTTT
d_call: -
j_call: TRBJ1-5
v_call: TRBV19
clone_size: few
cdr3_length: 14

cdr3_aa: CASSVRGGYTF
cdr3_nt: TGTGCCAGTAGCGTCAGGGGAGGCTACACCTTC
d_call: -
j_call: TRBJ1-2
v_call: TRBV19
clone_size: -
cdr3_length: 11

cdr3_aa: CAINIAGGPRETQYF
cdr3_nt: TGTGCCATCAATATAGCGGGAGGGCCAAGGGAGACCCAGTACTTC
d_call: TRBD2
j_call: TRBJ2-5
v_call: TRBV10-3
clone_size: -
cdr3_length: 15

cdr3_aa: CASSPRQPGNTEAFF
cdr3_nt: TGTGCCAGCAGCCCCCGACAACCTGGGAACACTGAAGCTTTCTTT
d_call: -
j_call: TRBJ1-1
v_call: TRBV9
clone_size: -
cdr3_length: 15

cdr3_aa: CATSAGDTGELFF
cdr3_nt: TGTGCCACCAGTGCAGGGGACACCGGGGAGCTGTTTTTT
d_call: -
j_call: TRBJ2-2
v_call: TRBV24-1
clone_size: -
cdr3_length: 13

cdr3_aa: CASSIGGSYNSPLHF
cdr3_nt: TGTGCCAGCAGCATCGGCGGCTCCTATAATTCACCCCTCCACTTT
d_call: -
j_call: TRBJ1-6
v_call: TRBV28
clone_size: -
cdr3_length: 15

cdr3_aa: CASSPRDKSTDTQYF
cdr3_nt: TGTGCCAGCTCACCAAGGGACAAGAGCACAGATACGCAGTATTTT
d_call: -
j_call: TRBJ2-3
v_call: TRBV18
clone_size: -
cdr3_length: 15

cdr3_aa: CATSDRSGSSYEQFF
cdr3_nt: TGTGCCACCAGTGATAGAAGCGGGAGTAGCTATGAGCAGTTCTTC
d_call: TRBD2
j_call: TRBJ2-1
v_call: TRBV24-1
clone_size: -
cdr3_length: 15

cdr3_aa: CASSLLASGSDEQFF
cdr3_nt: TGTGCCAGCAGTTTACTGGCTAGCGGGAGTGATGAGCAGTTCTTC
d_call: TRBD2
j_call: TRBJ2-1
v_call: TRBV27
clone_size: -
cdr3_length: 15

cdr3_aa: CASSEQGTSSTDTQYF
cdr3_nt: TGTGCCAGCAGTGAACAGGGGACCTCTAGCACAGATACGCAGTATTTT
d_call: TRBD1
j_call: TRBJ2-3
v_call: TRBV6-4
clone_size: few
cdr3_length: 16

cdr3_aa: CASSAGTVAYEQYF
cdr3_nt: TGTGCCAGCAGCGCCGGGACAGTAGCCTACGAGCAGTACTTC
d_call: TRBD1
j_call: TRBJ2-7
v_call: TRBV9
clone_size: few
cdr3_length: 14

cdr3_aa: CASSRQGSNQPQHF
cdr3_nt: TGTGCCAGCAGTAGACAGGGGAGCAATCAGCCCCAGCATTTT
d_call: TRBD1
j_call: TRBJ1-5
v_call: TRBV6-5
clone_size: -
cdr3_length: 14

cdr3_aa: CASSTPLAGDHNEQFF
cdr3_nt: TGTGCCAGCAGTACCCCATTAGCGGGAGACCACAATGAGCAGTTCTTC
d_call: TRBD2
j_call: TRBJ2-1
v_call: TRBV28
clone_size: -
cdr3_length: 16

cdr3_aa: CASSGTSNEQFF
cdr3_nt: TGTGCCAGCAGTGGGACAAGCAATGAGCAGTTCTTC
d_call: -
j_call: TRBJ2-1
v_call: TRBV25-1
clone_size: -
cdr3_length: 12

cdr3_aa: CASSPWTGGGSTDTQYF
cdr3_nt: TGTGCCAGCAGCCCCTGGACAGGGGGCGGTAGCACAGATACGCAGTATTTT
d_call: TRBD1
j_call: TRBJ2-3
v_call: TRBV28
clone_size: -
cdr3_length: 17

cdr3_aa: CASSLAGGGSFSSGANVLTF
cdr3_nt: TGCGCCAGCAGCTTGGCCGGCGGGGGGTCCTTTAGCTCTGGGGCCAACGTCCTGACTTTC
d_call: TRBD2
j_call: TRBJ2-6
v_call: TRBV5-1
clone_size: -
cdr3_length: 20

cdr3_aa: CASSLDSLAGQDTQYF
cdr3_nt: TGTGCCAGCAGCTTAGACTCGTTGGCAGGGCAAGATACGCAGTATTTT
d_call: -
j_call: TRBJ2-3
v_call: TRBV11-2
clone_size: -
cdr3_length: 16

cdr3_aa: CASSQDPTREREQYF
cdr3_nt: TGTGCCAGCAGCCAAGATCCGACGAGGGAAAGGGAGCAGTACTTC
d_call: -
j_call: TRBJ2-7
v_call: TRBV4-2
clone_size: -
cdr3_length: 15

cdr3_aa: CASSTGAYNEQFF
cdr3_nt: TGTGCCAGCAGCACAGGGGCCTACAATGAGCAGTTCTTC
d_call: TRBD1
j_call: TRBJ2-1
v_call: TRBV7-3
clone_size: -
cdr3_length: 13

cdr3_aa: CASSLGGGYQETQYF
cdr3_nt: TGTGCTAGCAGCTTAGGCGGGGGCTACCAAGAGACCCAGTACTTC
d_call: -
j_call: TRBJ2-5
v_call: TRBV7-7
clone_size: -
cdr3_length: 15

cdr3_aa: CASSLTGTGSDEQYF
cdr3_nt: TGTGCCAGCAGTCTAACCGGGACAGGGTCCGACGAGCAGTACTTC
d_call: TRBD1
j_call: TRBJ2-7
v_call: TRBV5-8
clone_size: once
cdr3_length: 15

cdr3_aa: CAISDSGRNTEAFF
cdr3_nt: TGTGCCATCAGCGACTCGGGAAGGAACACTGAAGCTTTCTTT
d_call: -
j_call: TRBJ1-1
v_call: TRBV10-3
clone_size: -
cdr3_length: 14

cdr3_aa: CASSLATTQETQYF
cdr3_nt: TGTGCCAGCAGCCTTGCGACTACCCAAGAGACCCAGTACTTC
d_call: -
j_call: TRBJ2-5
v_call: TRBV6-2/TRBV6-3
clone_size: -
cdr3_length: 14

cdr3_aa: CASSAGTSGRYEQYF
cdr3_nt: TGTGCCAGCAGCGCGGGGACTAGCGGGAGGTACGAGCAGTACTTC
d_call: TRBD2
j_call: TRBJ2-7
v_call: TRBV5-6
clone_size: -
cdr3_length: 15

cdr3_aa: CASSSGENEKLFF
cdr3_nt: TGTGCCAGCAGCTCAGGGGAGAATGAAAAACTGTTTTTT
d_call: -
j_call: TRBJ1-4
v_call: TRBV6-5
clone_size: -
cdr3_length: 13

cdr3_aa: CASSYPGDTDTQYF
cdr3_nt: TGTGCCAGCAGTTACCCGGGGGACACAGATACGCAGTATTTT
d_call: -
j_call: TRBJ2-3
v_call: TRBV6-2/TRBV6-3
clone_size: -
cdr3_length: 14

cdr3_aa: CASSPGYRGNNSPLHF
cdr3_nt: TGTGCCAGCAGTCCAGGATACAGGGGAAATAATTCACCCCTCCACTTT
d_call: TRBD1
j_call: TRBJ1-6
v_call: TRBV6-2/TRBV6-3
clone_size: -
cdr3_length: 16

cdr3_aa: CASSGGPSYEQYF
cdr3_nt: TGTGCCAGCAGCGGGGGTCCCTCCTACGAGCAGTACTTC
d_call: -
j_call: TRBJ2-7
v_call: TRBV28
clone_size: -
cdr3_length: 13

cdr3_aa: CASSQGGGGAQETQYF
cdr3_nt: TGTGCCAGCAGCCAAGGGGGAGGGGGGGCCCAAGAGACCCAGTACTTC
d_call: -
j_call: TRBJ2-5
v_call: TRBV4-2
clone_size: once
cdr3_length: 16